The rows below give T cell receptor beta chains drawn from one sample of a study of T cell repertoires in cytomegalovirus infection. TCRdb itself ran the reads through MiXCR, one entry per CDR3 protein. Among 650,000 to 850,000 distinct CDR3 sequences listed, under 35% were seen once. Their target antigens are unknown. The sequenced sample was cultured CD8+ T cells from PBMCs, obtained from culture after CMV antigen stimulation. The receptors stem from a human donor in good health (CMV status not recorded). Some clones in this sample may be carry-over from other donors' samples. CDR3s include the opening cysteine and the closing phenylalanine or tryptophan. D genes are given only for firm matches. Some rows have no size entry. The others give once, few or many, or a class for an expanded clone.

clone size: -; J gene: TRBJ2-3; D gene: -; V gene: TRBV28; CDR3 DNA: TGTGCCAGCACCCCCCGTCGGGGCCTCACAGATACGCAGTATTTT; CDR3 protein: CASTPRRGLTDTQYF
clone size: many; J gene: TRBJ1-1; D gene: -; V gene: TRBV19; CDR3 DNA: TGTGCCAGCAGAACAGGGAACACTGAAGCTTTCTTT; CDR3 protein: CASRTGNTEAFF
clone size: few; J gene: TRBJ1-2; D gene: -; V gene: TRBV7-9; CDR3 DNA: TGTGCCAGCAGCTTAGGCCCGGGACGGAGGGCTAACTATGGCTACACCTTC; CDR3 protein: CASSLGPGRRANYGYTF
clone size: few; J gene: TRBJ2-1; D gene: -; V gene: TRBV10-3; CDR3 DNA: TGTGCCATCAGTGTGGGGGCAGGGGTTTGGGATGAGCAGTTCTTC; CDR3 protein: CAISVGAGVWDEQFF
clone size: few; J gene: TRBJ1-5; D gene: -; V gene: TRBV20-1; CDR3 DNA: TGCAGTGCTAGATGGAGGGGTCGCAATCAGCCCCAGCATTTT; CDR3 protein: CSARWRGRNQPQHF
clone size: many; J gene: TRBJ1-4; D gene: -; V gene: TRBV7-6; CDR3 DNA: TGTGCCAGCAGCTTAGCGCGGAGCACAAGTGCAACTAATGAAAAACTGTTTTTT; CDR3 protein: CASSLARSTSATNEKLFF
clone size: -; J gene: TRBJ2-7; D gene: TRBD1; V gene: TRBV29-1; CDR3 DNA: TGCAGCGTTGGGACAGGGGGCCCCTACGAGCAGTACTTC; CDR3 protein: CSVGTGGPYEQYF
clone size: -; J gene: TRBJ2-5; D gene: -; V gene: TRBV6-1; CDR3 DNA: TGTGCCAGCAGCGACGAGTTGGGGGAGGTCGAAGAGACCCAGTACTTC; CDR3 protein: CASSDELGEVEETQYF
clone size: -; J gene: TRBJ2-4; D gene: TRBD1; V gene: TRBV6-6; CDR3 DNA: TGTGCCAGCAGAGGGGACAGGAGTACTAAAAACATTCAGTACTTC; CDR3 protein: CASRGDRSTKNIQYF
clone size: few; J gene: TRBJ1-1; D gene: -; V gene: TRBV7-8; CDR3 DNA: TGTGCCAGCAGCCTCTTTTGGAGCACTGAAGCTTTCTTT; CDR3 protein: CASSLFWSTEAFF
clone size: -; J gene: TRBJ1-2; D gene: TRBD1; V gene: TRBV7-4; CDR3 DNA: TGTGCCACCAGCTTACAAATACGACAGGGTAGTGGCTACACCTTC; CDR3 protein: CATSLQIRQGSGYTF
clone size: -; J gene: TRBJ2-3; D gene: TRBD2; V gene: TRBV5-1; CDR3 DNA: TGCGCCAGCAGCTTGGTGGCGGGGGACACAGATACGCAGTATTTT; CDR3 protein: CASSLVAGDTDTQYF
clone size: many; J gene: TRBJ1-2; D gene: -; V gene: TRBV25-1; CDR3 DNA: TGTGCCAGCAGTGGTGGGCCAGCTAACTATGGCTACACCTTC; CDR3 protein: CASSGGPANYGYTF
clone size: few; J gene: TRBJ1-2; D gene: -; V gene: TRBV29-1; CDR3 DNA: TGCAGCGTGGCGGAGAAGGATGGCTACACCTTC; CDR3 protein: CSVAEKDGYTF
clone size: -; J gene: TRBJ2-2; D gene: TRBD1; V gene: TRBV7-2; CDR3 DNA: TGTGCCAGCAGCTTAACAGAGGGACAGGGGGTCACCGGGGAGCTGTTTTTT; CDR3 protein: CASSLTEGQGVTGELFF
clone size: -; J gene: TRBJ2-2; D gene: TRBD1; V gene: TRBV4-1; CDR3 DNA: TGCGCCAGCAGCCATGGATGGGGACAGACGAACACCGGGGAGCTGTTTTTT; CDR3 protein: CASSHGWGQTNTGELFF
clone size: -; J gene: TRBJ2-1; D gene: -; V gene: TRBV12-3/TRBV12-4; CDR3 DNA: TGTGCCACCCAAAGTGGCGCGTTCTACAATGAGCAGTTCTTC; CDR3 protein: CATQSGAFYNEQFF
clone size: few; J gene: TRBJ2-1; D gene: -; V gene: TRBV11-2; CDR3 DNA: TGTGCCAGCAGCCTTCGGAGGAAAGCCTACAATGAGCAGTTCTTC; CDR3 protein: CASSLRRKAYNEQFF
clone size: -; J gene: TRBJ1-5; D gene: TRBD1; V gene: TRBV5-5; CDR3 DNA: TGTGCCAGCAGTCGCTTAGGGGACAGAGCTGATCAGCCCCAGCATTTT; CDR3 protein: CASSRLGDRADQPQHF
clone size: -; J gene: TRBJ1-1; D gene: -; V gene: TRBV20-1; CDR3 DNA: TGCAGTGCCCCGCACCGAGAACGAACGGAGACAGCCATTATGAACACTGAAGCTTTCTTT; CDR3 protein: CSAPHRERTETAIMNTEAFF
clone size: few; J gene: TRBJ2-3; D gene: -; V gene: TRBV2; CDR3 DNA: TGTGCCAGCAGGGGCGGAGACACAGATACGCAGTATTTT; CDR3 protein: CASRGGDTDTQYF